This entry lists 20 T cell receptor beta chains sequenced from one sample in a study of T cells in women clearing cervical HPV infection. Data came from immunoSEQ multiplex PCR; TCRdb stores just in-frame clones and leaves some out. The ten most abundant clones cover approximately 3.5% of a sample with approximately 20,000 clones. Sequencing input: blood buffy coat. All receptors come from a woman between 18 and 75 years old with a cervical HPV16 infection that either progressed to CIN3+ or cleared (not recorded which).

The part of the CDR3 DNA that was read is TGTGCCAGTAGTCCAGGGTCCAATTCACCC. It is translated as CASSPGSNSP. The entire CDR3 protein reads CASSPGSNSPLHF. The V call is TRBV19, the J call TRBJ1-6; D is possibly TRBD1 (5 bases). The read comes to an end 3 residues before the CDR3 does, leaving the germline J gene to fill in the end. Germline loops: CDR1 LNHDA, CDR2 SQIVND (reference sequence). V was pared by 5 bases and J by 7 bases, with 9 bases between. CDR3 length equals 13 residues.

As concerns this clone: The read terminates 3 residues ahead of where the CDR3 ends, so the germline J gene completes it. The V gene is TRBV5-1, the J gene TRBJ2-3; perhaps TRBD2 as D (6 bases). CDR3 size: 15 residues. Germline values: CDR1 SGHRS, CDR2 YFSETQ. Trimming stripped 0 bases from V and 0 bases from J, with 8 bases between. CDR3 loop: CASSLATSSTDTQYF. The CDR3 bases that were read are TGCGCCAGCAGCTTGGCTACTAGCAGCACAGATACG.

As regards this clone: The read halts 3 residues ahead of the CDR3 end, with the missing end drawn from the germline J gene. The V call is TRBV5-1, the J call TRBJ2-5; the match to TRBD2 covers 11 bases. The CDR3 length is 15 residues. Germline values: CDR1 SGHRS, CDR2 YFSETQ. The J segment lost 4 bases and the V segment lost 0 bases, leaving 2 bases of the junction unmatched. The DNA read from the CDR3 is TGCGCCAGCAGCTTGGGGGGACTAGCGGCAGAGACC. Protein sequence: CASSLGGLAAET. The complete CDR3 sequence is CASSLGGLAAETQYF.

A note on this clone: The observed sequence ends 3 residues before the CDR3 terminus, with the missing tail filled in from the germline J gene. The V call is TRBV30, the J call TRBJ1-4, with D possibly TRBD1 on 6 matching bases. Germline CDR1 is GTSNPN and CDR2 is SVGIG (reference sequence). This CDR3 region has 15 residues. V dropped 0 bases and J dropped 0 bases, with 8 bases sitting between them. The CDR3: CAWSVWTATNEKLFF. The CDR3 bases that were read are TGTGCCTGGAGTGTATGGACAGCAACTAATGAAAAA.

Note on this clone: The read stops 3 residues short of the end of the CDR3; the missing end is completed from the germline J gene. The chain joins TRBV19 to TRBJ1-3; 8 bases map to TRBD1. CDR1 LNHDA and CDR2 SQIVND come from the germline V gene (reference sequence). V trimming: 9 bases; J trimming: 6 bases; junction bases outside the gene matches: 16. The CDR3 runs 16 residues. The CDR3 spells CASARDRFNRANTIYF. Partial CDR3 DNA: TGTGCCAGCGCCCGGGACAGGTTCAATCGGGCAAACACC.

Worth noting for this clone: The sequenced fragment ends 3 residues before the CDR3 boundary, so the rest is inferred from the germline J gene. The chain joins TRBV20-1 to TRBJ1-3, with a weak D call TRBD1 (5 bases). Trimming stripped 6 bases from V and 2 bases from J, with 17 bases between. CDR1 is DFQATT, CDR2 SNEGSKA, per germline (reference sequence). The CDR3 has 15 amino acids. The CDR3 sequence is CSAGERRGAGNTIYF. The covered CDR3 bases are TGCAGTGCAGGAGAGAGGAGGGGCGCTGGAAACACC.

Points on this clone: The read is 3 residues too short to cover the CDR3 end, so that end is filled in from the germline J gene. This chain links TRBV30 with TRBJ1-2; D may be TRBD1 (5 bases). This CDR3 is 13 amino acids long. Trimming stripped 3 bases from V and 4 bases from J, with 12 bases between. Germline-derived CDR1 and CDR2 are GTSNPN and SVGIG (reference sequence). The CDR3 bases that were read are TGTGCCTGGAGCGCAGGGTGGGGCTATGGC. As protein: CAWSAGWGYG. The CDR3 in its entirety is CAWSAGWGYGYTF.

Details on this clone: The read terminates 3 residues before the CDR3 end, so the remaining end is supplied by the germline J gene. This chain connects TRBV2 to TRBJ2-7; 9 bases are shared with TRBD1. The germline gives CDR1 SNHLY, CDR2 FYNNEI. V dropped 0 bases and J dropped 1; count of bases not matched to a gene: 4. The CDR3 has 16 residues. CDR3 sequence: CASSEAQGTGSYEQYF. The covered CDR3 bases are TGTGCCAGCAGTGAAGCGCAGGGGACAGGGTCCTACGAG.

As to this clone: Coverage ceases 3 residues before the CDR3 finishes, and the germline J gene fills in the end. The chain links TRBV5-1 to TRBJ1-1, with TRBD1 matching 9 bases. In germline, CDR1 is SGHRS, CDR2 YFSETQ. Unmatched junction bases numbered 7, after V lost 4 bases and J lost 3 bases. The CDR3 covers 15 residues. CDR3 protein: CASSTLQGAHTEAFF. The covered CDR3 bases are TGCGCCAGCAGCACGCTACAGGGGGCCCACACTGAA.

Concerning this clone: The read halts 3 residues ahead of the CDR3 end, with the missing end drawn from the germline J gene. The V call is TRBV2, the J call TRBJ2-1; 7 bases match TRBD1. Trimming at V came to 6 bases and at J to 1 base, leaving 3 bases not matched to a gene. This CDR3 contains 14 residues. CDR1 and CDR2 (germline): SNHLY, FYNNEI. CDR3 DNA, as far as it was read: TGTGCCAGCAGCATACAGGGGTCCTACAATGAG. This codes for CASSIQGSYNE. Given in full, the CDR3 is CASSIQGSYNEQFF.

This clone counts as medium-sized by frequency. With the read ending 3 residues before the CDR3 end, the germline J gene is used to fill in that end. The rearrangement links TRBV6-2 or TRBV6-3 to TRBJ1-2; 8 bases agree with TRBD1. The junction had 11 bases not matched to a gene; V was cut back by 7 bases and J by 7 bases. This CDR3 comprises 14 residues. The germline CDR1 and CDR2 sequences are MNHEY and SVGEGT. The CDR3 is CASTLSQGASGYTF. The sequenced part of the CDR3 DNA is TGTGCCAGCACCCTATCGCAGGGGGCGTCTGGC.

On this clone: The read ends 3 residues early relative to the CDR3; the germline J gene fills the gap. The chain combines TRBV18 with TRBJ1-3, with 8 bases lining up with TRBD1. V trimming: 0 bases; J trimming: 4 bases; junction bases outside the gene matches: 5. Germline CDR1 KGHSH, CDR2 LQKENI. The CDR3 extends over 16 amino acids. CDR3 DNA (partial): TGTGCCAGCTCACCACCAGGACAGGGTTCCGGAAACACC. This sequence encodes CASSPPGQGSGNT. Given in full, the CDR3 is CASSPPGQGSGNTIYF.

Notes on this clone: Relative to the germline gene, one junction end is altered; a read error may explain this. The read terminates 3 residues before the CDR3 end, so the remaining end is supplied by the germline J gene. The chain couples TRBV4-2 to TRBJ2-7; tentative D call: TRBD1 (6 bases). The CDR3 runs to 15 residues. The germline gives CDR1 LGHNA, CDR2 YNFKEQ. The DNA read from the CDR3 is TGCGCCAGCAGCCAAGTCCCAGGGGATTCCTACGAG. This gives the protein CASSQVPGDSYE. The full CDR3 protein reads CASSQVPGDSYEQYF.

On this clone itself: One end of the junction varies from germline; a read error may be responsible. The CDR3 is cut off 3 residues early in the read; its end comes from the germline J gene. This chain uses TRBV4-2 with TRBJ1-2; D is unclear. Germline V CDR1 and CDR2: LGHNA, YNFKEQ. This CDR3 region has 16 residues. Incomplete CDR3 DNA: TGCGCCAGCAGCCGGGATAGTTCGCGGGGTGTCTATGGC. Protein sequence: CASSRDSSRGVYG. The whole CDR3 protein reads CASSRDSSRGVYGYTF.

As for this clone: The read finishes 3 residues shy of the CDR3 end, and the germline J gene is used to complete it. This chain joins TRBV18 and TRBJ2-1; 8 nucleotides match TRBD2. The V gene end was trimmed by 3 bases and the J gene end by 8 bases; junction bases not matched to a gene: 9. Germline-derived CDR1 and CDR2 are KGHSH and LQKENI. The CDR3 extends over 15 amino acids. The CDR3 DNA, read in part, is TGTGCCAGCTCACCTCGGGGGGGCCTACGCGATGAG. This encodes CASSPRGGLRDE. The entire CDR3 protein reads CASSPRGGLRDEQFF.

About this clone: The sequenced fragment ends 3 residues before the CDR3 boundary, so the rest is inferred from the germline J gene. This chain connects TRBV23-1 to TRBJ1-1; D remains unclear. TRBV23-1 is an ORF; its function is uncertain. V dropped 0 bases and J dropped 6 bases, with 14 bases sitting between them. The CDR3 has 15 residues. The DNA read from the CDR3 is TGCGCCAGCAGTCAATCAAGCTTCCGTGAGTCTGAA. It codes for CASSQSSFRESE. The whole CDR3 sequence is CASSQSSFRESEAFF.

Points on this clone: With the read ending 3 residues before the CDR3 end, the germline J gene is used to fill in that end. The V call is TRBV19, the J call TRBJ1-4; D uncertain. The V gene lost 5 bases and the J gene lost 0 bases, with 16 bases spanning the gap. This CDR3 comprises 17 residues. Germline assignment: CDR1 LNHDA and CDR2 SQIVND (reference sequence). CDR3 DNA (partial): TGTGCCAGTAGTTTGGGGAGGAACGGGGCAACTAATGAAAAA. It is translated as CASSLGRNGATNEK. The full-length CDR3 reads as CASSLGRNGATNEKLFF. The whole variable domain, filled in from reference TRBV19 and TRBJ1-4, reads DGGITQSPKYLFRKEGQNVTLSCEQNLNHDAMYWYRQDPGQGLRLIYYSQIVNDFQKGDIAEGYSVSREKKESFPLTVTSAQKNPTAFYLCASSLGRNGATNEKLFFGSGTQLSVL.

As to this clone: The CDR3 end is not reached by the read, which stops 3 residues before it; the germline J gene fills it in. V usage is TRBV12-3 or TRBV12-4 and J usage is TRBJ1-2, with D possibly being TRBD1 (5 bases). CDR3 size: 14 residues. The CDR3 spells CASSSDSLGPGYTF. The sequenced CDR3 bases are TGTGCCAGCAGTTCCGACAGCCTGGGGCCGGGC.

This clone is medium-sized by frequency. Read data end 3 residues before the CDR3 end; the end is taken from the germline J gene. V is TRBV12-3 or TRBV12-4 and J is TRBJ1-5; the match to TRBD1 covers 9 bases. The CDR3 is 19 amino acids. V lost 3 bases, J lost 2 bases, and 14 bases stayed unmatched. The sequenced CDR3 bases are TGTGCCAGCAGTTTCCTACCGGGACAGGGAGGTAGGGGCAATCAGCCC. Residues: CASSFLPGQGGRGNQP. The entire CDR3 sequence reads CASSFLPGQGGRGNQPQHF.

As to this clone: From the germline J gene comes the end of the CDR3, since the read stops 3 residues before it. The genes are TRBV30 and TRBJ2-7; 11 bases are a match to TRBD1. Per the germline V gene, CDR1 is GTSNPN and CDR2 is SVGIG (reference sequence). V lost 4 bases and J lost 3; bases outside the gene matches: 14. There are 17 residues in the CDR3. The covered CDR3 bases are TGTGCCTGGAAATTAGGGACAGGGGGACATCGATTCTACGAG. As protein: CAWKLGTGGHRFYE. The complete CDR3 reads CAWKLGTGGHRFYEQYF.